This T cell receptor beta chain was sequenced in a study of blood T cell repertoires in COVID-19. Study background: COVID-19 samples collected from the United States, Italy and Spain covered acute and convalescent phases. PBMCs, B-cell-depleted T cells, or T cells were the source of the cDNA or gDNA that made up the material.

V was pared by 3 bases and J by 5 bases, with 7 bases of the junction left unmatched. Germline CDR1 and CDR2: DFQATT and SNEGSKA (reference sequence). The CDR3 extends over 15 amino acids. Original analysis: Reference gene primer amplification gave nucleated cell count estimates. The method was immunoSEQ multiplex PCR; TCRdb's version includes in-frame clones alone and lacks a portion of them. The V and J calls and the clone size are those of that table, but D and trimming were determined from the DNA. The sample lists 65,000 to 90,000 clones; 76% were seen once. This clone was found a few times. This TCR derives from a man between 70 and 80 years old with active or convalescent COVID-19. The chain recombines TRBV20-1 with TRBJ2-5; 12 bases fit TRBD2. The sequencing input was peripheral blood. Here the CDR3 reads CSASGLAGGLETQYF. CDR3 sequence (DNA): TGCAGTGCTAGTGGTCTAGCGGGGGGGCTTGAGACCCAGTACTTC.